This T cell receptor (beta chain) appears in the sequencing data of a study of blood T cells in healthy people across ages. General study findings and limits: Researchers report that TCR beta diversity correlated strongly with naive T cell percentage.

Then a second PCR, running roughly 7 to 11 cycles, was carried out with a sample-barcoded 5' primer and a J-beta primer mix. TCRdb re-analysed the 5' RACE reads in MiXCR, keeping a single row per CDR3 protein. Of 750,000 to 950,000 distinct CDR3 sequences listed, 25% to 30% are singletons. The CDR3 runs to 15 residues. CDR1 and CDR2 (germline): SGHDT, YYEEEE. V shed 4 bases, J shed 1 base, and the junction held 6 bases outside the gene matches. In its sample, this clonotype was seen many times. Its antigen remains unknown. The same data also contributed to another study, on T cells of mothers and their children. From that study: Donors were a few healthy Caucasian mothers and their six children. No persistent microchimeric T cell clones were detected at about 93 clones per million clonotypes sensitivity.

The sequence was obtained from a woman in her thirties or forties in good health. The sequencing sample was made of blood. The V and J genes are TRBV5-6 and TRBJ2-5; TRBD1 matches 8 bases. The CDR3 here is CASSTDRELQETQYF. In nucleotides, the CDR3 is TGTGCCAGCAGCACGGACAGGGAGCTCCAAGAGACCCAGTACTTC. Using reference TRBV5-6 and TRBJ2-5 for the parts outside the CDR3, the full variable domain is DAGVTQSPTHLIKTRGQQVTLRCSPKSGHDTVSWYQQALGQGPQFIFQYYEEEERQRGNFPDRFSGHQFPNYSSELNVNALLLGDSALYLCASSTDRELQETQYFGPGTRLLVL.